The source of this T cell receptor (beta chain) is a study of CD8+ T cells in alopecia areata listed by TCRdb under 2018. Regarding the study in general: The treated patients took part in an open-label pilot trial in which moderate-to-severe alopecia areata was treated with oral tofacitinib at 5 to 10 mg twice daily. RNA was obtained with the PAXgene miRNA kit for fixed scalp, the miRNeasy kit for PBMCs, and the RNeasy kit for mouse skin. Tofacitinib was given for 6 to 18 months, followed by 6 months of follow-up off drug to assess delayed response and recurrence. TCRbeta CDR3 regions were amplified by immunoSEQ multiplex PCR with 35 Vbeta forward and 13 Jbeta reverse primers. On the human side, TCRbeta sequencing was run on scalp tissue and on sorted CD4+ and CD8+ peripheral blood T cells from healthy controls and from alopecia areata patients with either patchy or totalis/universalis disease. For the treated patients, the SALT score, which quantifies what percentage of scalp surface area is affected, served as the measure of disease severity. Clonality in the scalp was compared among normal scalp (n=4), patchy alopecia areata scalp (n=8), and alopecia totalis/universalis scalp (n=8). Biopsies were taken from tofacitinib-treated patients at baseline and again at 4 and 24 weeks into treatment, and several of those patients also had a later scalp biopsy. In both human patients and the C3H/HeJ mouse model, the study applied high-throughput TCRbeta sequencing to look at T cell clonal expansion in alopecia areata.

To prepare the library, the immunoSEQ multiplex PCR assay was applied. RNA was extracted from all samples and reverse transcribed into cDNA as template for TCR sequencing. SuperScript III was used for first-strand cDNA synthesis, primed with a 2:1 mix of oligo-dT and random hexamers. Amplification bias was assessed with a synthetic immune receptor repertoire, and residual bias was removed computationally. Regarding the original processing steps: Raw reads were preprocessed to remove errors, and CDR3 was defined by IMGT conventions from the conserved cysteine to phenylalanine. Clonality was calculated as 1 minus Shannon entropy normalized by log2 of the number of productive unique TCRs. CD4 or CD8 identity of scalp clones was inferred by cross-referencing scalp TCRbeta sequences with sorted blood CD4 and CD8 repertoires. TCRdb stores this immuneACCESS table with in-frame sequences only. Part of the clones is absent; in the studies checked, under half of the shortfall reflects unresolved V genes, and no reason is known for the rest. The V and J calls and clone size were taken over from that table, and D and trimming were inferred from the DNA. For this sample the table gives roughly 190,000 clones, of which more than 55% were detected only once. 3.3% of the sample comes from the top ten.

On the study overall, not on this receptor specifically: Many expanded lesional clones were found to persist in scalp and blood during tofacitinib treatment, and relapse after treatment cessation may be partly explained by this persistence. Compared with normal scalp, lesional scalp, particularly in alopecia totalis/universalis, had higher clonality and more expanded CD8+ clones, which suggests antigenic drive. Because the treated cohort was small and included a single nonresponder, larger studies are needed to assess links between baseline CD8+ expansion and response. Unlike mouse skin, which is dominated by gammadelta T cells, normal human skin has resident alphabeta T cells that are also sequenced, and this complicates analysis of the scalp TCR repertoire. TCR sequences shared between patients were less clear than in mice, possibly partly because of HLA diversity in the patient population. Tofacitinib significantly decreased scalp clonality and the number of expanded CD8+ clones among the top 100 scalp clones.

As to this clone: The target of this receptor is not known. The sample holds no much larger clone one base away, and base qualities are not on file.

The germline V gene (reference sequence) yields LNHDA for CDR1 and SQIVND for CDR2. V is cut by 9 bases and J by 5 bases, and the space between the germline ends is 14 bases. From the cysteine through the phenylalanine, the CDR3 covers 14 amino acids. Kept here is only the CDR3 DNA, which spans 42 bases and is read in frame from base 1. Per the publication, the time point label means: around 4 weeks on oral tofacitinib. The treatment or condition label corresponds to: oral pan-JAK inhibitor, 5-10 mg twice daily. Lesional scalp punch biopsies and peripheral blood were collected from alopecia areata patients. PBMCs were isolated by density centrifugation and stained for CD3, CD4 and CD8, and CD4+ and CD8+ T cells were sorted on a FACSAria.

This TCR was sampled from a human donor with alopecia areata. This sequence uses TRBV19 and TRBJ1-6; the D gene is perhaps TRBD1, on 5 matching bases. The material was CD4+ T cells sorted from blood, obtained at week 4, from a patient treated with tofacitinib. At the DNA level, the sequence is TGTGCCAGGAAAAGGACAAGGAATAATTCACCCCTCCACTTT. Translated, it reads CARKRTRNNSPLHF.